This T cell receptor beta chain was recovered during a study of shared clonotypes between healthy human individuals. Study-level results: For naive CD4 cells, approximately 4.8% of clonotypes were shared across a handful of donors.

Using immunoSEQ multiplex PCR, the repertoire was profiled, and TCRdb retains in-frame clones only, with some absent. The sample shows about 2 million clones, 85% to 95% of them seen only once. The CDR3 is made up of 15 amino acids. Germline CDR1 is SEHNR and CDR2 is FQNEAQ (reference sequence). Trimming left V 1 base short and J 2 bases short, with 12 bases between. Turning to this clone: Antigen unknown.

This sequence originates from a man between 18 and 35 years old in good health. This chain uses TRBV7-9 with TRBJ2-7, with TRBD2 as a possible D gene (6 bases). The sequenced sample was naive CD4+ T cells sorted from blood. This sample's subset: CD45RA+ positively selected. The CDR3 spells CASSLEVGRAYEQYF. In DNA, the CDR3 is TGTGCCAGCAGCTTAGAGGTCGGGAGAGCCTACGAGCAGTACTTC.